This T cell receptor (beta chain) was recorded in a study of T cells in narcolepsy (dated by TCRdb to the late 2010s). About the investigation overall: Patients with narcolepsy type 1 or type 2 (NT1, NT2) were enrolled in the study together with healthy control donors. To look for autoreactive T cells in narcolepsy patients that target self-antigens of hypocretin neurons (hypocretin, TRIB2), the study used TCR Vbeta sequencing to follow clonotypes in blood and CSF. What the research found in general, with its limitations: Autoreactive clonotypes were reported to be detected serially in the blood of the same patients and of different patients, but not in the blood of healthy controls. Some blood memory CD4+ repertoires from patients and controls contained no sequences matching autoreactive T cell clones. Plots that compared CSF and blood CD4+ T cell clonotypes from the same patient highlighted HCRT-specific and TRIB2-specific autoreactive clonotypes. Patients and controls had similar numbers of sequenced blood memory CD4+ clonotypes, with averages of about 39,494 in patients and 30,000 to 35,000 in controls.

The receptor library was made with the immunoSEQ multiplex PCR assay. Held by TCRdb, this immuneACCESS table contains in-frame sequences only and omits some clones. Under half of the omission traces to an unresolved V gene where checked; the cause of the rest is unknown. The sample yields around 22,000 clones; roughly four fifths were counted once. About 4% of the sample rests with the top ten. The CDR3 measures 13 amino acids from cysteine to phenylalanine. Just the 39-base CDR3 DNA is kept, in frame starting at base 1. The germline V gene yields MDHEN for CDR1 and SYDVKM for CDR2. Memory CD4+ T cells were sorted ex vivo from peripheral blood of narcolepsy patients and healthy controls for TCR Vbeta sequencing. Notes on this clone: The antigen it recognizes is unknown. No much larger clonotype is one base removed from it; base qualities were not supplied.

The V gene is TRBV28 and the J gene is TRBJ1-2, with an unclear D gene assignment. The sequence was collected from a human donor in good health. The sample consisted of memory (CD45RA-) CD4+ T cells from blood. Per the publication, the cell subset or site label means: memory T cells sorted ex vivo from peripheral blood. The DNA is as follows: TGTGCTGCTACCCGAGGGTCAGACTATGGCTACACCTTC. Its translation reads: CAATRGSDYGYTF.